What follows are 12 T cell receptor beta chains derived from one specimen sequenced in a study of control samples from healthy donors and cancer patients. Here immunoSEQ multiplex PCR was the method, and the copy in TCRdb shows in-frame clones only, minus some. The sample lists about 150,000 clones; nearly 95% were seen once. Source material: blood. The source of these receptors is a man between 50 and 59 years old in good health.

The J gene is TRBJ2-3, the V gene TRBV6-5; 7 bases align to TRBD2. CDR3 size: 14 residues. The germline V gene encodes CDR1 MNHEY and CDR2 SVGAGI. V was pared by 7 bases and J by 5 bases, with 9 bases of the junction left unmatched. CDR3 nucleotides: TGTGCCAGCACCCCCGGAAGGACTAGAGATACGCAGTATTTT. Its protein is CASTPGRTRDTQYF.

The CDR3 loop reads CAWRGDTQTVSYGYTF. The CDR3 bases are TGTGCCTGGAGGGGGGACACCCAAACGGTCTCCTATGGCTACACCTTC. V and J are TRBV30 and TRBJ1-2; perhaps TRBD1 as D (6 bases). The CDR3 has 16 amino acids. Germline V gene sequence: CDR1 GTSNPN, CDR2 SVGIG (reference sequence). The germline V and J ends were trimmed by 3 bases and 4 bases, with 21 bases remaining between them. Variable domain in full (rest from reference TRBV30 and TRBJ1-2): SQTIHQWPATLVQPVGSPLSLECTVEGTSNPNLYWYRQAAGRGLQLLFYSVGIGQISSEVPQNLSASRPQDRQFILSSKKLLLSDSGFYLCAWRGDTQTVSYGYTFGSGTRLTVV.

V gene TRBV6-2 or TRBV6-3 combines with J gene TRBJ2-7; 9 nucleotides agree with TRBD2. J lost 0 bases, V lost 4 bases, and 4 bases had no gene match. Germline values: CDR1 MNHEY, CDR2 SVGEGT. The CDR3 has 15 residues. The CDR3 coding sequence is TGTGCCAGCAGTTCCCTTAGCGGGAGCTCCTACGAGCAGTACTTC. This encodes CASSSLSGSSYEQYF.

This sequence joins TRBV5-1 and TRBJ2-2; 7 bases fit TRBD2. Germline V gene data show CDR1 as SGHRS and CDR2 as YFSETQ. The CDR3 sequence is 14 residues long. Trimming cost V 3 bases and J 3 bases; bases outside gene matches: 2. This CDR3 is CASSSGGDTGELFF. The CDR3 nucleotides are TGCGCCAGCAGCTCGGGGGGTGACACCGGGGAGCTGTTTTTT.

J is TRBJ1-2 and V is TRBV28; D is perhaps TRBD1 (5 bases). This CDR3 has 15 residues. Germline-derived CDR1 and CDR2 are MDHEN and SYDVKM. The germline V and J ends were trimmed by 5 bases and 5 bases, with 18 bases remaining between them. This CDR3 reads CASSPGSLVRYGYTF. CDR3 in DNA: TGTGCCAGCAGTCCAGGGAGCTTGGTGAGGTATGGCTACACCTTC.

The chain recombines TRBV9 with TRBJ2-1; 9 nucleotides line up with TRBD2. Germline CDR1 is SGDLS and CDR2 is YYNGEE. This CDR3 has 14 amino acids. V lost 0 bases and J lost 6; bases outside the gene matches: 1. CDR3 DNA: TGTGCCAGCAGCGTAGGGGGACTAGCCAATGAGCAGTTCTTC. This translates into CASSVGGLANEQFF.

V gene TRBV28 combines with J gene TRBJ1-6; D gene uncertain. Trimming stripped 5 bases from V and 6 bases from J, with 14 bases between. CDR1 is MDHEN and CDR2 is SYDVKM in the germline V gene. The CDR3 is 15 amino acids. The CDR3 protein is CASSRPLNSNSPLHF. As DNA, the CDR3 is TGTGCCAGCAGTCGCCCATTAAACAGTAATTCACCCCTCCACTTT.

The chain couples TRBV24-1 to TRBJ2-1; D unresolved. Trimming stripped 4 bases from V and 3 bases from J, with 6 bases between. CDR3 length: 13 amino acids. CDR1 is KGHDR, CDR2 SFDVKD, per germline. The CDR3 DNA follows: TGTGCCACCAGTGACGAGAACTACAATGAGCAGTTCTTC. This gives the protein CATSDENYNEQFF.

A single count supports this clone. For the CDR3, the DNA is TGTGCCAGCCGACAGAAAGTATCTACCGGGGAGCTGTTTTTT. Translation gives CASRQKVSTGELFF. The chain combines TRBV6-4 with TRBJ2-2, with D maybe TRBD1 (5 bases). Trimming shortened V by 8 bases and J by 5 bases, and 15 bases separated the two germline ends. CDR1 is MRHNA, CDR2 SNTAGT, per germline. There are 14 residues in the CDR3.

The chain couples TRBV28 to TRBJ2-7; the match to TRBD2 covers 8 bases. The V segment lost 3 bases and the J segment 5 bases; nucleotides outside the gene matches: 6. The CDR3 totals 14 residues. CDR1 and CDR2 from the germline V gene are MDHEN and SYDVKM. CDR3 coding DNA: TGTGCCAGCAGTTTCGGGGGGGGCGTCAACGAGCAGTACTTC. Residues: CASSFGGGVNEQYF. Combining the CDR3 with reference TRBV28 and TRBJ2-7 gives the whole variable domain DVKVTQSSRYLVKRTGEKVFLECVQDMDHENMFWYRQDPGLGLRLIYFSYDVKMKEKGDIPEGYSVSREKKERFSLILESASTNQTSMYLCASSFGGGVNEQYFGPGTRLTVT.

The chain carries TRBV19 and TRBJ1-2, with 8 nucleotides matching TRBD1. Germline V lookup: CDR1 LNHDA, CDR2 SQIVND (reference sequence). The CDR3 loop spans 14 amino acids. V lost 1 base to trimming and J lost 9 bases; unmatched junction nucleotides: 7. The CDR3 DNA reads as TGTGCCAGTAGTATAGGTCAGGGGGCAAGAAGCTACACCTTC. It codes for CASSIGQGARSYTF.

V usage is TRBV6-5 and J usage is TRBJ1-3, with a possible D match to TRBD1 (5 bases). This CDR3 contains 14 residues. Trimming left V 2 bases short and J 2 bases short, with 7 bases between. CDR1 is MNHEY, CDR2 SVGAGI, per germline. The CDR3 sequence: CASSYGGAGNTIYF. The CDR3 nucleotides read TGTGCCAGCAGTTACGGGGGGGCTGGAAACACCATATATTTT.